The TCR beta chain described here comes from a study of blood T cell repertoires in COVID-19. Study-level information: PBMCs, B-cell-depleted T cells, or T cells were the source of the cDNA or gDNA that made up the material.

CDR1 and CDR2 (germline): LNHDA, SQIVND (reference sequence). The CDR3 sequence is 14 residues long. V dropped 6 bases and J dropped 7 bases, with 15 bases sitting between them. Data came from immunoSEQ multiplex PCR; TCRdb stores just in-frame clones and leaves some out. The table includes under 250,000 clones, roughly 86% detected once. V and J are TRBV19 and TRBJ1-4; D is perhaps TRBD1 (5 bases). Sequenced: PBMCs or T cells enriched from blood (not recorded which). The sequence derives from a young woman with acute COVID-19. Here the CDR3 reads CASRIRGMGEKLFF. The CDR3 coding sequence is TGTGCCAGTAGGATAAGGGGAATGGGTGAAAAACTGTTTTTT.